This T cell receptor (beta chain) was identified in a study of CD8 T cells in ankylosing spondylitis. Study findings and constraints: Disease-linked clones were reportedly significantly enriched in matched ankylosing spondylitis synovial fluid.

The CDR3 has 13 residues. V was trimmed by 5 bases and J by 6 bases, leaving 16 bases between them. Germline loops: CDR1 DFQATT, CDR2 SNEGSKA (reference sequence). TCRdb itself ran the 5' RACE reads through MiXCR, one entry per CDR3 protein. Of some 350,000 distinct CDR3 sequences listed, 14% to 15% are singletons. Points on this clonotype: Its specificity is not known.

The sequenced material came from blood, either unsorted or a sorted T cell fraction (not recorded which). This TCR came from a male donor with ankylosing spondylitis or in good health (not recorded which). The V call is TRBV20-1, the J call TRBJ2-5; perhaps D is TRBD1 or TRBD2 (6 bases each). CDR3 DNA sequence: TGCAGTGCTCAGGCCGGGGGCGGGAAGACCCAGTACTTC. Translation gives CSAQAGGGKTQYF.